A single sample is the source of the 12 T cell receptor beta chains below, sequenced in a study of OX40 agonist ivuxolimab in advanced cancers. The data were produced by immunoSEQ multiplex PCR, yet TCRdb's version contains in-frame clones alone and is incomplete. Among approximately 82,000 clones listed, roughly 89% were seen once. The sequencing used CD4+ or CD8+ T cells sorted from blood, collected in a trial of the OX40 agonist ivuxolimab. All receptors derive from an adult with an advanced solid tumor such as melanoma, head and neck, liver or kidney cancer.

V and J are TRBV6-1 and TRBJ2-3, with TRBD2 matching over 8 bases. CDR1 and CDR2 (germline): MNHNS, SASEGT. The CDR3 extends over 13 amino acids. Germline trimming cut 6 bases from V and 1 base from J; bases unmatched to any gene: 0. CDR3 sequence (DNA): TGTGCCAGCAGGCGGGAGGGCACAGATACGCAGTATTTT. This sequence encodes CASRREGTDTQYF.

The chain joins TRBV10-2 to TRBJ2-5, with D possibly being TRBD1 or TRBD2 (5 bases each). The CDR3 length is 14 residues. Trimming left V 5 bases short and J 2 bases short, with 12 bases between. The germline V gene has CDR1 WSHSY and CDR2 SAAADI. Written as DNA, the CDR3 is TGCGCCAGCAGTTATCAGGGAGTGCAAGAGACCCAGTACTTC. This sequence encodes CASSYQGVQETQYF.

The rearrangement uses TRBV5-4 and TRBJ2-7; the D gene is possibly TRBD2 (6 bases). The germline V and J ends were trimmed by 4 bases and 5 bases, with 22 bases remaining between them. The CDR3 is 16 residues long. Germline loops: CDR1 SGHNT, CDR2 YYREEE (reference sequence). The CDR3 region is CASSTGLSVPRNEQYF. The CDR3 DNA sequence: TGTGCCAGCAGCACGGGACTCTCCGTCCCTAGGAACGAGCAGTACTTC.

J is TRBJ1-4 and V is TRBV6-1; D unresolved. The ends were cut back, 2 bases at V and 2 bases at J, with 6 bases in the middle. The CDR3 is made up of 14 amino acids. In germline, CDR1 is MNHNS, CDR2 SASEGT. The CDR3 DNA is TGTGCCAGCAGTGAATGGGAGACTAATGAAAAACTGTTTTTT. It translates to CASSEWETNEKLFF.

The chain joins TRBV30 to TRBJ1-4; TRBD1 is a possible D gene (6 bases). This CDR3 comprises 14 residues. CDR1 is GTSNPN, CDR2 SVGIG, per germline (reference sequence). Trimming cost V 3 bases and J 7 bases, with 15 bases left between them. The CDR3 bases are TGTGCCTGGAGGCCCGGACAGTTAGTTGAAAAACTGTTTTTT. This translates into CAWRPGQLVEKLFF.

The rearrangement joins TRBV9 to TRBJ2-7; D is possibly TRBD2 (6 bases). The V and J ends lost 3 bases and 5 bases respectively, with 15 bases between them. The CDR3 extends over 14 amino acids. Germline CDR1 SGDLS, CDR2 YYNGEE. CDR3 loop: CASSGAVRRDEQYF. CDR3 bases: TGTGCCAGCAGCGGAGCGGTGAGGAGGGACGAGCAGTACTTC.

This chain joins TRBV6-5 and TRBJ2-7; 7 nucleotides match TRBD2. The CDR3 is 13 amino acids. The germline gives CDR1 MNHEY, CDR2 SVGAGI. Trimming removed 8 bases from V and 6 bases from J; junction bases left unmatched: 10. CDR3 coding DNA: TGTGCCAGCTGGGGGGGAGGCTGGGCCGAGCAGTACTTC. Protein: CASWGGGWAEQYF.

For the CDR3, the DNA is TGTGCCACCAGCAGAACCCGACAAGTCTACAATGAGCAGTTCTTC. Residues: CATSRTRQVYNEQFF. The V call is TRBV15, the J call TRBJ2-1; no reliable D call. Between the trimmed V and J ends, which lost 2 bases and 3 bases, there was a span of 11 bases. This CDR3 has 15 residues. In germline, CDR1 is LNHNV, CDR2 YYDKDF (reference sequence). Combining the CDR3 with reference TRBV15 and TRBJ2-1 gives the whole variable domain DAMVIQNPRYQVTQFGKPVTLSCSQTLNHNVMYWYQQKSSQAPKLLFHYYDKDFNNEADTPDNFQSRRPNTSFCFLDIRSPGLGDTAMYLCATSRTRQVYNEQFFGPGTRLTVL.

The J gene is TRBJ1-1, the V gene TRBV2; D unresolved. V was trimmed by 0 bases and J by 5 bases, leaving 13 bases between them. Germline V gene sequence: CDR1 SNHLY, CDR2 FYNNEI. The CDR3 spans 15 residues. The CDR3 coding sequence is TGTGCCAGCAGTGAAGCTGCACTAATGGGGACTGAAGCTTTCTTT. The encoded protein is CASSEAALMGTEAFF.

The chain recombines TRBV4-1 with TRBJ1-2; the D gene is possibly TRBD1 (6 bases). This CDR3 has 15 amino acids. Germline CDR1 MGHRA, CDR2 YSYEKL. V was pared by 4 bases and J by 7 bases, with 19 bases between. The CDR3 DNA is TGCGCCAGCAGCCCTATTTCGACAGGAACGGGTGGCTACACCTTC. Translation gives CASSPISTGTGGYTF.

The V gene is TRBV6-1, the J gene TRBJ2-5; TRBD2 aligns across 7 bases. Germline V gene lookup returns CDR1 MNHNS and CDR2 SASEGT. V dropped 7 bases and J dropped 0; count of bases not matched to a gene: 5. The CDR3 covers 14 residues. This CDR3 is CASIKTSDQETQYF. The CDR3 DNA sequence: TGTGCCAGCATTAAAACTAGCGACCAAGAGACCCAGTACTTC.

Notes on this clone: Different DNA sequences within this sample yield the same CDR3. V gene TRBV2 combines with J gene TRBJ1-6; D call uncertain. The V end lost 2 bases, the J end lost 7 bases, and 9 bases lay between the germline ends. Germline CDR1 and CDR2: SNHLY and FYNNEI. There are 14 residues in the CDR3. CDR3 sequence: CASSERQANSPLHF. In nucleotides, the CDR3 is TGTGCCAGCAGTGAACGGCAGGCGAATTCACCCCTCCACTTT. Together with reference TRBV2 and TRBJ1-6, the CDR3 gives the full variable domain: EPEVTQTPSHQVTQMGQEVILRCVPISNHLYFYWYRQILGQKVEFLVSFYNNEISEKSEIFDDQFSVERPDGSNFTLKIRSTKLEDSAMYFCASSERQANSPLHFGNGTRLTVT.